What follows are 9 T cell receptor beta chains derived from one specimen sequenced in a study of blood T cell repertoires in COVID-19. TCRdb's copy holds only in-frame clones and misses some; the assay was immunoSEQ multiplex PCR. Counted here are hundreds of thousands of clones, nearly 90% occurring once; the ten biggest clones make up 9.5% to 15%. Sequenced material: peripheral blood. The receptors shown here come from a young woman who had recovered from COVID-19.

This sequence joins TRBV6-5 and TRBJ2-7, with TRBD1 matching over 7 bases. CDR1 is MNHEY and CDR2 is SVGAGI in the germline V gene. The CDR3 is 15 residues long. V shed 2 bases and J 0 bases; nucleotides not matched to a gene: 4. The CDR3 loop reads CASSYRDRSSYEQYF. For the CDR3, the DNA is TGTGCCAGCAGTTACAGGGACAGAAGCTCCTACGAGCAGTACTTC.

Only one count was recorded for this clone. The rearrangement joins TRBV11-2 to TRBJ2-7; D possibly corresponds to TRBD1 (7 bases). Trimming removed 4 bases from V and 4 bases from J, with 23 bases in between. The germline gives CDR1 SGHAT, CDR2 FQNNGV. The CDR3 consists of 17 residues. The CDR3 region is CASSSPAGTGDPYEQYF. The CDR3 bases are TGTGCCAGCAGCTCCCCGGCGGGAACAGGGGATCCATACGAGCAGTACTTC.

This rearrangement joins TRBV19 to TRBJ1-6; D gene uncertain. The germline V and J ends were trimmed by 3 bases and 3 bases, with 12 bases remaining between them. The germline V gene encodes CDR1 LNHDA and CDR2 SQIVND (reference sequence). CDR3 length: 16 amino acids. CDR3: CASSMGRAYYNSPLHF. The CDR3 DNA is TGTGCCAGTAGTATGGGTCGAGCGTACTATAATTCACCCCTCCACTTT.

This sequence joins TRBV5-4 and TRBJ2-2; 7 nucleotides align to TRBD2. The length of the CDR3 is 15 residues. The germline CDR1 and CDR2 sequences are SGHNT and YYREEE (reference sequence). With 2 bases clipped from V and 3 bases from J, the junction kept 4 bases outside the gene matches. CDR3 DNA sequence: TGTGCCAGCAGCTTAAGGCTAGCGGACACCGGGGAGCTGTTTTTT. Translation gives CASSLRLADTGELFF.

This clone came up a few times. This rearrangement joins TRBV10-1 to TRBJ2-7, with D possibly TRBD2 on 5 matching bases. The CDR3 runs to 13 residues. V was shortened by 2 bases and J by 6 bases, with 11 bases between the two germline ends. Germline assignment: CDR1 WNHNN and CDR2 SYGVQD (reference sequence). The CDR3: CASSEGPRGEQYF. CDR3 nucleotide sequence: TGCGCCAGCAGTGAGGGGCCTCGGGGCGAGCAGTACTTC.

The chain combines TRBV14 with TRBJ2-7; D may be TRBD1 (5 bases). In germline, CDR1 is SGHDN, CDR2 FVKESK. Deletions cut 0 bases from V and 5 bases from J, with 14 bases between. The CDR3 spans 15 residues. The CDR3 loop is CASSQDWGRLDEQYF. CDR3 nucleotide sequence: TGTGCCAGCAGCCAAGATTGGGGCCGACTGGACGAGCAGTACTTC.

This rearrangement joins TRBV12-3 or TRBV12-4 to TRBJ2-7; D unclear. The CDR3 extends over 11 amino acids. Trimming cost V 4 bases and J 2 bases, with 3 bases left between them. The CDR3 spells CASSSAYEQYF. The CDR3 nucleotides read TGTGCCAGCAGTTCCGCCTACGAGCAGTACTTC.

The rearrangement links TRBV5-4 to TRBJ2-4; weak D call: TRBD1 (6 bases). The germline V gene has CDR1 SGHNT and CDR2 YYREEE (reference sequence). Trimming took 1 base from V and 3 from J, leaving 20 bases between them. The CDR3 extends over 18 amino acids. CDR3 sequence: CASSLKGTHSGDKNIQYF. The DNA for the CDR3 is TGTGCCAGCAGCTTGAAGGGGACCCACTCAGGGGACAAAAACATTCAGTACTTC.

This CDR3 reads CASSLGGQAQFF. The CDR3 nucleotides are TGTGCCAGCAGCTTAGGAGGGCAGGCGCAGTTCTTC. This sequence joins TRBV11-2 and TRBJ2-1, with a weak D call TRBD2 (5 bases). Germline values: CDR1 SGHAT, CDR2 FQNNGV. This CDR3 region has 12 residues. V was trimmed by 1 base and J by 12 bases, leaving 10 bases between them.